This TCR beta chain was obtained from a study of TIL therapy for anti-PD-1-resistant metastatic lung cancer. The overall study: Tumors carried a median about 1.6 non-synonymous mutations per megabase.

Indicated time point: pre-treatment sample, taken before nivolumab and TIL therapy. The libraries were made with immunoSEQ v3. Each library reached roughly 2 million read pairs, or about 5-6.5 million at deep level. Sequenced by immunoSEQ multiplex PCR; TCRdb stores in-frame clones only, minus some. The sample has more than 55,000 clones; 55% to 70% are singletons. The CDR3 runs to 13 residues. The germline gives CDR1 SGHRS, CDR2 YFSETQ. The V gene end was trimmed by 7 bases and the J gene end by 5 bases; junction bases not matched to a gene: 6. V is TRBV5-1 and J is TRBJ2-5, with 9 nucleotides matching TRBD1. Sample: blood, taken at baseline. The source of this sequence is a person between 25 and 80 years old with non-small cell lung cancer. The DNA of the CDR3 is TGCGCCAGCCTGGGACAGGGAGGGGAGACCCAGTACTTC. This translates into CASLGQGGETQYF.